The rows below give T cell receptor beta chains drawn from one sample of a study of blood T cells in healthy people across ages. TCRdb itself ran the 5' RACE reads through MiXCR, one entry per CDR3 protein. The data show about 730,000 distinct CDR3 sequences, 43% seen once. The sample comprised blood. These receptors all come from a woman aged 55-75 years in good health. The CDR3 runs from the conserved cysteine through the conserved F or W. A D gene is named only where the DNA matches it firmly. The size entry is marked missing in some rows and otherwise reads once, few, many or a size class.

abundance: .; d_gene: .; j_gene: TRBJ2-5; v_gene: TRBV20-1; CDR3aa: CSARDPSRDGPSMRYF; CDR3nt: TGCAGTGCTAGAGACCCCAGCCGGGACGGGCCTTCCATGAGGTACTTC
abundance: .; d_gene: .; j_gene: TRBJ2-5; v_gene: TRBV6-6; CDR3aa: CASMPRDQETQYF; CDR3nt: TGTGCCAGCATGCCGAGAGATCAAGAGACCCAGTACTTC
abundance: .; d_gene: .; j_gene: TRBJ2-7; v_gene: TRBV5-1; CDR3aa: CASSFRDSYSYEQYF; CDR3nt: TGCGCCAGCAGCTTCCGGGACTCGTACTCCTACGAGCAGTACTTC
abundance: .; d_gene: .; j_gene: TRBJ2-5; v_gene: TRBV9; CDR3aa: CASSVEAPFSNEQYF; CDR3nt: TGTGCCAGCAGCGTAGAAGCTCCCTTCTCTAATGAGCAGTACTTC
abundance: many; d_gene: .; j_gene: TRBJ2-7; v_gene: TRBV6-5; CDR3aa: CASSDGPKREQYF; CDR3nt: TGTGCCAGCAGTGACGGCCCGAAAAGGGAGCAGTACTTC
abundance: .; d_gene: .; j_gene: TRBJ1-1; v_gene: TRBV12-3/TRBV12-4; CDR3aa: CASSPRVPGVRTEAFF; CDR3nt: TGTGCCAGCAGTCCCAGGGTTCCAGGGGTTCGGACTGAGGCTTTCTTT
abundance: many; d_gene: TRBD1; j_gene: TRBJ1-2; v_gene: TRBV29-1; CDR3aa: CSVGTGGADYGYTF; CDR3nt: TGCAGCGTAGGAACAGGGGGCGCGGACTATGGCTACACCTTC
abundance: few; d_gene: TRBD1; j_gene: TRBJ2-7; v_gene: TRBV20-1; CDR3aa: CSARQGAVFEQYF; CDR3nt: TGCAGTGCTAGACAGGGGGCGGTTTTCGAGCAGTACTTC
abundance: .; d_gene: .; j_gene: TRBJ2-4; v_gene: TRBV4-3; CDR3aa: CASSQDRLLAKNIQYF; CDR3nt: TGCGCCAGCAGCCAGGACAGACTGCTAGCCAAAAACATTCAGTACTTC
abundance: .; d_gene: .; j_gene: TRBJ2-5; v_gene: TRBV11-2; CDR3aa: CASSFPGPSEQYF; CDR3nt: TGTGCCAGCAGCTTTCCGGGACCAAGTGAGCAGTACTTC
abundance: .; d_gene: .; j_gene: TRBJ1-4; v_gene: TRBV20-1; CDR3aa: CSARDRKEKLFF; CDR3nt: TGCAGTGCCCGGGACCGCAAGGAAAAACTGTTTTTT
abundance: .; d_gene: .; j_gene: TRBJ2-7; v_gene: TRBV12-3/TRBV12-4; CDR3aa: CASSLRWEQYF; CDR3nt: TGTGCCAGCAGTTTACGTTGGGAGCAGTACTTC
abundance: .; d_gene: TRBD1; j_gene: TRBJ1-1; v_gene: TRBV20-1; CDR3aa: CSARTRTGWKTFF; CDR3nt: TGCAGTGCTAGAACTCGGACAGGGTGGAAGACTTTCTTT
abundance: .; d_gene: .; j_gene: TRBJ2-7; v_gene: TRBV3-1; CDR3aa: CASSQAGRGSEQYF; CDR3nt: TGTGCCAGCAGCCAAGCGGGCAGGGGAAGTGAGCAGTACTTC
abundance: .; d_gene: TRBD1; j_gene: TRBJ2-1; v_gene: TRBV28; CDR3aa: CASSSPRTGSNNEQFF; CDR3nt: TGTGCCAGCAGTTCCCCCCGGACAGGGAGCAACAATGAGCAGTTCTTC
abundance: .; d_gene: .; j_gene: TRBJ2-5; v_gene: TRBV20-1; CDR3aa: CSARDVASQETQYF; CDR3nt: TGCAGTGCTAGAGATGTGGCTTCCCAAGAGACCCAGTACTTC
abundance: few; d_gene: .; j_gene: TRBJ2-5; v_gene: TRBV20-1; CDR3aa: CSASQGETQYF; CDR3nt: TGCAGTGCTAGTCAGGGAGAGACCCAGTACTTC